These 26 T cell receptor beta chains share one sample of origin, sequenced in a study of T cells in Graves' hyperthyroidism and ophthalmopathy. The TCR beta CDR3 regions underwent amplification using RNA transcripts as the source. HTBI primers were used for first-round RT-PCR of the TCR CDR3. TCRdb used MiXCR to reprocess the multiplex PCR reads, holding one entry per CDR3 protein. Of about 290,000 distinct CDR3 sequences in the sample, around 19% were seen once. The sample comprised blood. Every receptor here comes from a man over 45 with Graves' ophthalmopathy.

The V and J genes are TRBV20-1 and TRBJ1-5; D unclear. The CDR3 totals 13 residues. V gave up 6 bases and J gave up 1 base, with 10 bases separating them. The germline V gene has CDR1 DFQATT and CDR2 SNEGSKA (reference sequence). CDR3 sequence reads: CSAPIGSNQPQHF. Written as DNA, the CDR3 is TGCAGTGCCCCGATAGGGAGCAATCAGCCCCAGCATTTT.

This chain uses TRBV13 with TRBJ1-1; D call uncertain. Germline V lookup: CDR1 PRHDT, CDR2 FYEKMQ (reference sequence). The CDR3 totals 15 residues. V lost 1 base and J 4 bases, leaving 13 bases between the germline ends. For the CDR3, the DNA is TGTGCCAGCAGCTTAGCGGCCCAATGGGGCACTGAAGCTTTCTTT. Amino acids: CASSLAAQWGTEAFF. Combining the CDR3 with reference TRBV13 and TRBJ1-1 gives the whole variable domain AAGVIQSPRHLIKEKRETATLKCYPIPRHDTVYWYQQGPGQDPQFLISFYEKMQSDKGSIPDRFSAQQFSDYHSELNMSSLELGDSALYFCASSLAAQWGTEAFFGQGTRLTVV.

This clonotype occurred a few times. The chain recombines TRBV5-6 with TRBJ1-4, with unresolved D. CDR3 length: 16 amino acids. Germline CDR1 and CDR2: SGHDT and YYEEEE. The ends were cut back, 1 base at V and 5 bases at J, with 15 bases in the middle. The CDR3 DNA reads TGTGCCAGCAGCTTGAGGTTTGGGGTCCACAATGAAAAACTGTTTTTT. Protein: CASSLRFGVHNEKLFF.

This clonotype was counted ten times or more. The junction shows a germline mismatch at one end, possibly a read error. V gene TRBV7-2 combines with J gene TRBJ2-3; the D gene is possibly TRBD2 (6 bases). Germline-derived CDR1 and CDR2 are SGHTA and FQGNSA. This CDR3 has 15 amino acids. The CDR3 region is CASSLDGGSTDTQYF. Here the CDR3 DNA reads TGCGCCAGCAGCTTGGACGGGGGAAGCACAGATACGCAGTATTTT.

This clonotype was seen more than once but under ten times. The chain couples TRBV20-1 to TRBJ1-5, with unresolved D. V lost 3 bases and J lost 3, with 12 bases in between. The CDR3 spans 14 residues. The germline V gene encodes CDR1 DFQATT and CDR2 SNEGSKA (reference sequence). This CDR3 is CSASENRVNQPQHF. CDR3 sequence (DNA): TGCAGTGCTAGTGAGAACAGAGTCAATCAGCCCCAGCATTTT.

This clonotype was seen ten or more times. This rearrangement joins TRBV12-3 or TRBV12-4 to TRBJ1-4; 11 nucleotides agree with TRBD1. Trimming took 5 bases from V and 0 from J; bases not matched to a gene: 8. The CDR3 loop spans 18 amino acids. The CDR3 DNA sequence: TGTGCCAGCAGTCCATGGACAGGGGGCCTCTCAACTAATGAAAAACTGTTTTTT. This gives the protein CASSPWTGGLSTNEKLFF.

Many counts were recorded for this clonotype. The chain employs TRBV2 and TRBJ1-5; D call uncertain. Germline V gene sequence: CDR1 SNHLY, CDR2 FYNNEI. Trimming removed 4 bases from V and 0 bases from J, with 13 bases in between. This CDR3 spans 16 amino acids. The CDR3 protein is CASSVIGRTSNQPQHF. For the CDR3, the DNA is TGTGCCAGCAGTGTCATTGGACGGACTAGCAATCAGCCCCAGCATTTT.

This clonotype appeared many times. This chain connects TRBV28 to TRBJ1-2; perhaps TRBD1 as D (6 bases). V was clipped by 5 bases and J by 2 bases, with 12 bases between them. The CDR3 runs 14 residues. The germline V gene encodes CDR1 MDHEN and CDR2 SYDVKM. The CDR3 nucleotides are TGTGCCAGCAGTAAGCCCCAGGGGAACTATGGCTACACCTTC. Translation: CASSKPQGNYGYTF.

The sample holds many counts of this clonotype. The chain employs TRBV28 and TRBJ2-7, with 9 bases fitting TRBD2. The V segment lost 2 bases and the J segment 1 base; nucleotides outside the gene matches: 6. This CDR3 spans 16 amino acids. The V gene's germline CDR1 is MDHEN and CDR2 SYDVKM. CDR3 protein: CASSLVGTSYSYEQYF. As DNA, the CDR3 is TGTGCCAGCAGTTTAGTTGGGACTAGCTATTCCTACGAGCAGTACTTC. The whole variable domain, remainder taken from reference TRBV28 and TRBJ2-7, is DVKVTQSSRYLVKRTGEKVFLECVQDMDHENMFWYRQDPGLGLRLIYFSYDVKMKEKGDIPEGYSVSREKKERFSLILESASTNQTSMYLCASSLVGTSYSYEQYFGPGTRLTVT.

This clonotype showed up just a few times. The rearrangement joins TRBV10-3 to TRBJ1-1; 10 nucleotides agree with TRBD1. J was trimmed by 9 bases and V by 8 bases; bases with no gene match: 6. Germline CDR1 reads ENHRY; CDR2 reads SYGVKD. This CDR3 has 12 residues. The CDR3 sequence: CAIFSGQGQAFF. In nucleotides, the CDR3 is TGTGCCATCTTTTCGGGACAGGGGCAAGCTTTCTTT.

Worth noting for this clonotype: This may be a read error, as it is one base from a much larger clone. V and J are TRBV30 and TRBJ2-2; D perhaps matches TRBD1 (5 bases). Trimming stripped 5 bases from V and 6 bases from J, with 19 bases between. Germline-derived CDR1 and CDR2 are GTSNPN and SVGIG (reference sequence). CDR3 length: 15 amino acids. Written as DNA, the CDR3 is TGTGCCTGGGGGGCAGGGCCCGTTAGGTCCGGGGAGCTGTTTTTT. This codes for CAWGAGPVRSGELFF. The variable domain in full, completed from reference TRBV30 and TRBJ2-2, reads SQTIHQWPATLVQPVGSPLSLECTVEGTSNPNLYWYRQAAGRGLQLLFYSVGIGQISSEVPQNLSASRPQDRQFILSSKKLLLSDSGFYLCAWGAGPVRSGELFFGEGSRLTVL.

In its sample, this clonotype was seen a few times. The chain has TRBV27 and TRBJ2-7; D might be TRBD1 or TRBD2, each matching 7 bases. The length of the CDR3 is 17 residues. The V end was cut by 3 bases, the J end by 3 bases, with 21 bases between. Germline V gene lookup returns CDR1 MNHEY and CDR2 SMNVEV (reference sequence). DNA for the CDR3: TGTGCCAGCAGTTTCTCACAGGGGCTAGCGGTAAACTACGAGCAGTACTTC. Its protein product is CASSFSQGLAVNYEQYF.

This clonotype has more than one count but fewer than ten. This chain links TRBV30 with TRBJ2-1; TRBD1 agrees at 7 bases. V was clipped by 0 bases and J by 2 bases; unmatched bases: 4. CDR3 length equals 15 residues. Germline CDR1 is GTSNPN and CDR2 is SVGIG (reference sequence). For the CDR3, the DNA is TGTGCCTGGAGTGTAAGGGACAGTCCCTACAATGAGCAGTTCTTC. Translating gives CAWSVRDSPYNEQFF.

A note on this clonotype: A much larger clone lies one base from this, so it may be a read error. This chain links TRBV2 with TRBJ1-2; tentative D call: TRBD1 (6 bases). The CDR3 extends over 13 amino acids. CDR1 and CDR2 from the germline V gene are SNHLY and FYNNEI. Trimming left V 7 bases short and J 2 bases short, with 11 bases between. In nucleotides, the CDR3 is TGTGCCAGCAATTCGGGACACAACTATGGCTACACCTTC. Protein sequence: CASNSGHNYGYTF.

This clonotype came up a few times. CDR3 bases: TGTGCCAGCAGCAGCGGGAGGATAACCTACAATGAGCAGTTCTTC. Protein: CASSSGRITYNEQFF. The chain joins TRBV6-1 to TRBJ2-1; 9 bases line up with TRBD2. V trimming: 6 bases; J trimming: 2 bases; junction bases outside the gene matches: 5. Germline values: CDR1 MNHNS, CDR2 SASEGT. This CDR3 region has 15 residues.

This clonotype showed up many times. V gene TRBV12-3 or TRBV12-4 combines with J gene TRBJ2-3; the D gene is possibly TRBD2 (5 bases). The length of the CDR3 is 17 residues. Trimming removed 6 bases at V and 2 bases at J, with 21 bases between. The chain's CDR3 is CASSSPRESEPTDTQYF. DNA for the CDR3: TGTGCCAGCAGCTCCCCGAGGGAAAGCGAGCCCACAGATACGCAGTATTTT.

The table lists this clonotype with many counts. The chain couples TRBV11-2 to TRBJ1-1; D not certain. CDR1 is SGHAT, CDR2 FQNNGV, per germline. The CDR3 is 12 residues long. With 3 bases removed from V and 8 bases from J, the gap between germline ends came to 10 bases. CDR3 DNA: TGTGCCAGCAGCTTTCGCGGCAGCGAAGCTTTCTTT. The encoded protein is CASSFRGSEAFF.

The chain links TRBV28 to TRBJ1-4; 7 bases fit TRBD1. CDR1 MDHEN and CDR2 SYDVKM come from the germline V gene. The CDR3 spans 15 residues. J gave up 2 bases and V 6 bases, and 6 bases lay outside the gene matches. CDR3 amino acids: CASSPDRETNEKLFF. The CDR3 bases are TGTGCCAGCAGCCCCGACAGGGAGACTAATGAAAAACTGTTTTTT. The variable domain in full, with the rest retrieved from reference TRBV28 and TRBJ1-4, is DVKVTQSSRYLVKRTGEKVFLECVQDMDHENMFWYRQDPGLGLRLIYFSYDVKMKEKGDIPEGYSVSREKKERFSLILESASTNQTSMYLCASSPDRETNEKLFFGSGTQLSVL.

In this sample, this clonotype turned up many times. The chain has TRBV28 and TRBJ2-3; D tentatively reads TRBD1 or TRBD2 (5 bases each). V shed 2 bases and J shed 0 bases, with 12 bases lying between them. CDR1 is MDHEN, CDR2 SYDVKM, per germline. The CDR3 is made up of 16 amino acids. CDR3 in DNA: TGTGCCAGCAGTTTAGGGGGACGGATTAGCACAGATACGCAGTATTTT. Residues: CASSLGGRISTDTQYF.

This clonotype has at least ten counts. The rearrangement links TRBV2 to TRBJ2-1; D is unresolved. Deletions cut 1 base from V and 0 bases from J, with 1 base between. CDR1 SNHLY and CDR2 FYNNEI come from the germline V gene. The CDR3 contains 13 residues. CDR3 nucleotides: TGTGCCAGCAGTGAAGTCTCCTACAATGAGCAGTTCTTC. Translating gives CASSEVSYNEQFF.

The CDR3 loop is CASSGGPPSYNEQFF. CDR3 DNA: TGTGCCAGCTCAGGAGGTCCCCCTAGCTACAATGAGCAGTTCTTC. The rearrangement joins TRBV19 to TRBJ2-1; TRBD2 might be the D (5 bases). V was trimmed by 9 bases and J by 3 bases, leaving 18 bases between them. This CDR3 spans 15 amino acids. Germline loops: CDR1 LNHDA, CDR2 SQIVND (reference sequence). Full variable domain (remainder filled in from reference TRBV19 and TRBJ2-1): DGGITQSPKYLFRKEGQNVTLSCEQNLNHDAMYWYRQDPGQGLRLIYYSQIVNDFQKGDIAEGYSVSREKKESFPLTVTSAQKNPTAFYLCASSGGPPSYNEQFFGPGTRLTVL.

Comments on this clonotype: It may be a read error: a sequence one base away is much more abundant. This chain connects TRBV7-3 to TRBJ2-1, with D tentatively TRBD2 (5 bases). Germline V gene data show CDR1 as SGHTA and CDR2 as FQGTGA. The CDR3 sequence is 15 residues long. V shed 5 bases and J shed 2 bases, with 13 bases lying between them. The CDR3 bases are TGTGCCAGCAGCCTTAGCGACAATCCCTACAATGAGCAGTTCTTC. Its translation is CASSLSDNPYNEQFF.

This clonotype was counted only a few times. The V and J genes are TRBV20-1 and TRBJ2-3, with 7 bases that match TRBD2. The V gene's germline CDR1 is DFQATT and CDR2 SNEGSKA (reference sequence). V shed 3 bases and J 0 bases; nucleotides not matched to a gene: 6. CDR3 length: 15 residues. This CDR3 is CSARPSGTSTDTQYF. The DNA for the CDR3 is TGCAGTGCTAGGCCTAGCGGAACTAGCACAGATACGCAGTATTTT.

The V gene is TRBV19, the J gene TRBJ2-7; D is unresolved. Germline V gene lookup returns CDR1 LNHDA and CDR2 SQIVND (reference sequence). There are 15 residues in the CDR3. Trimming shortened V by 7 bases and J by 2 bases, and 18 bases separated the two germline ends. Here the CDR3 reads CASTPQLKATYEQYF. The CDR3, as DNA: TGTGCCAGTACCCCACAGCTTAAGGCCACCTACGAGCAGTACTTC.

This clonotype was detected only a few times. The chain combines TRBV14 with TRBJ1-1; D gene uncertain. This CDR3 is built from 13 residues. Germline loops: CDR1 SGHDN, CDR2 FVKESK. V lost 0 bases and J 3 bases, leaving 5 bases between the germline ends. Here the CDR3 reads CASSQDWHTEAFF. CDR3 nucleotides: TGTGCCAGCAGCCAAGATTGGCACACTGAAGCTTTCTTT. Combining the CDR3 with reference TRBV14 and TRBJ1-1 gives the whole variable domain EAGVTQFPSHSVIEKGQTVTLRCDPISGHDNLYWYRRVMGKEIKFLLHFVKESKQDESGMPNNRFLAERTGGTYSTLKVQPAELEDSGVYFCASSQDWHTEAFFGQGTRLTVV.

Ten or more counts support this clonotype. The chain couples TRBV7-2 to TRBJ2-2; the D gene is possibly TRBD1 (5 bases). The CDR3 runs 13 residues. Per the germline V gene, CDR1 is SGHTA and CDR2 is FQGNSA. Trimming pared 3 bases from V and 7 bases from J, leaving 9 bases between. The CDR3 region is CASSFNRGGELFF. The CDR3 DNA is TGTGCCAGCAGCTTTAATAGGGGCGGGGAGCTGTTTTTT.